The rows below give T cell receptor beta chains drawn from one sample of a study of blood T cell repertoires in COVID-19. Libraries were prepared by immunoSEQ multiplex PCR; TCRdb keeps only in-frame clonotypes and omits some of them. The sample contains 150,000 or so clones, over 80% of which appear only once. The source material was peripheral blood. These receptors all come from a human donor in a cohort sampled during active COVID-19. CDR3s include the opening cysteine and the closing phenylalanine or tryptophan. D genes are given only for firm matches. Size is stated for part of the rows, as once, few or many counts, or as a class when the clone is expanded.

TGCGCCAGCAGCTTGGATGGACAGGGGCCCTACGAGCAGTACTTC | CASSLDGQGPYEQYF | TRBD1 | TRBJ2-7 | . | TRBV5-1
TGTGCCAGCGGAGGAGGACAGAGACTCTATGGCTACACCTTC | CASGGGQRLYGYTF | . | TRBJ1-2 | . | TRBV7-6
TGTGCCAGTAGTATTCTACCGGGACAGGGGTCTAACGAGCAGTACTTC | CASSILPGQGSNEQYF | TRBD1 | TRBJ2-7 | few | TRBV19
TGCGCCAGCAGCTCCGGACAGGGTTGGACCTACGAGCAGTACTTC | CASSSGQGWTYEQYF | TRBD1 | TRBJ2-7 | . | TRBV5-1
TGTGCCAGCAGCCCGGGACAGAGTAATGAAAAACTGTTTTTT | CASSPGQSNEKLFF | TRBD1 | TRBJ1-4 | once | TRBV6-5
TGTGCCAGCAGTTACAAGGGACTAGCGGACTACGAGCAGTACTTC | CASSYKGLADYEQYF | TRBD2 | TRBJ2-7 | . | TRBV6-5
TGTGCCAGCAACCTAGCGGGAGGATTAAATGAGCAGTTCTTC | CASNLAGGLNEQFF | TRBD2 | TRBJ2-1 | . | TRBV7-9
TGTGCCACCAGGGACACGGCCACAGATACGCAGTATTTT | CATRDTATDTQYF | . | TRBJ2-3 | . | TRBV24-1
TGTGCCAGCACCAGAAGTGTAGCGCCCTACGAGCAGTACTTC | CASTRSVAPYEQYF | . | TRBJ2-7 | . | TRBV2
TGCAGAGGGGAAACTAAATCGCAGTACTTC | CRGETKSQYF | . | TRBJ2-7 | . | TRBV20-1
TGTGCCTGGAGTGTACTAGCGGGAGGAAGTAGGGAGCTGTTTTTT | CAWSVLAGGSRELFF | TRBD2 | TRBJ2-2 | . | TRBV30
TGTGCCAGCAGCCACCCGGGTGCGGATCAGCCCCAGCATTTT | CASSHPGADQPQHF | . | TRBJ1-5 | few | TRBV11-1
TGTGCCAGCAGTTCCCCGGGAATCTCCTACGAGCAGTACTTC | CASSSPGISYEQYF | . | TRBJ2-7 | . | TRBV28
TGTGCCAGCAGCTTAATCAGCGGGAGTTACAATGAGCAGTTCTTC | CASSLISGSYNEQFF | TRBD2 | TRBJ2-1 | . | TRBV7-9
TGCGCCAGCAGCTTGGGTCCAGGGGTGGAGACCCAGTACTTC | CASSLGPGVETQYF | . | TRBJ2-5 | . | TRBV5-1
TGTGCCAGCAGCCGGACAGGGAACTATGGCTACACCTTC | CASSRTGNYGYTF | TRBD1 | TRBJ1-2 | . | TRBV6-2/TRBV6-3
TGTGCCAGCAGCTTATCCCCTAGTAGCCGTGAGCAGTTCTTC | CASSLSPSSREQFF | . | TRBJ2-1 | once | TRBV11-1
TGCAGCGTTCAGACTAGCGGGAGTTTCAGCGAGCAGTTCTTC | CSVQTSGSFSEQFF | TRBD2 | TRBJ2-1 | . | TRBV29-1
TGTGCCAGCAGCATCACAGGGGGAGGCTCTGGGGCCAACGTCCTGACTTTC | CASSITGGGSGANVLTF | TRBD1 | TRBJ2-6 | . | TRBV7-6
TGTGCCAGCAGCCCCCCGTATGTCAAAAACATTCAGTACTTC | CASSPPYVKNIQYF | . | TRBJ2-4 | . | TRBV5-6
TGTGCCAGCAGCGGGACAGGTCTTAGAGAGACCCAGTACTTC | CASSGTGLRETQYF | TRBD1 | TRBJ2-5 | . | TRBV25-1
TGTGCCAGCAGCGTCGGGACTGCTGCCTACGAGCAGTACTTC | CASSVGTAAYEQYF | . | TRBJ2-7 | . | TRBV9
TGTGCCAGCAGTGTGACAGGGGACGGCTACACCTTC | CASSVTGDGYTF | TRBD1 | TRBJ1-2 | . | TRBV2
TGTGCCACCAGCGGATCACAGGGGGCGAAGTACTTC | CATSGSQGAKYF | TRBD1 | TRBJ2-7 | . | TRBV15
TGTGCCAGCAGCTTGGAGGGTAGCGGGAGAACAGATACGCAGTATTTT | CASSLEGSGRTDTQYF | TRBD2 | TRBJ2-3 | . | TRBV5-4
TGCAGCGTTGAAGGACAAGCCCAGGGTGAGCAGTACTTC | CSVEGQAQGEQYF | . | TRBJ2-7 | . | TRBV29-1
TGTGCCATCAGTGATTATGGCGGGAGGGCCGCAAATGAGCAGTTCTTC | CAISDYGGRAANEQFF | TRBD2 | TRBJ2-1 | . | TRBV10-3
TGTGCCAGCAGTTTTAAGGGGGTAGGGGATGGGTCCTACGAGCAGTACTTC | CASSFKGVGDGSYEQYF | . | TRBJ2-7 | once | TRBV27
TGTGCCACCAGTGATTCTGGCACTAGTAACTTACGTCTGACCGGGGAGCTGTTTTTT | CATSDSGTSNLRLTGELFF | . | TRBJ2-2 | . | TRBV24-1
TGTGCCAGCATCAACGCGGGACAGGGTATGACCGGGGAGCTGTTTTTT | CASINAGQGMTGELFF | TRBD1 | TRBJ2-2 | few | TRBV6-6
TGTGCCAGCAGTTTCAGGGCTGGGGAGACCCAGTACTTC | CASSFRAGETQYF | . | TRBJ2-5 | . | TRBV28
TGTGCCAGCAGACCAAACTCAGGGAATACGCAGTATTTT | CASRPNSGNTQYF | . | TRBJ2-3 | . | TRBV6-5
TGCGCCAGCAGCGCCGGGACAGCTAACACTGAAGCTTTCTTT | CASSAGTANTEAFF | TRBD1 | TRBJ1-1 | . | TRBV5-1
TGTGCCAGCAGCTTAGACAGGTTAACCCAGTACTTC | CASSLDRLTQYF | . | TRBJ2-5 | once | TRBV7-9
TGTGCCAGCAGAGTAGGGACAGGGAGGTCCGGGGAGCTGTTTTTT | CASRVGTGRSGELFF | TRBD1 | TRBJ2-2 | . | TRBV3-1/TRBV3-2
TGTGCCAGCAGTGTCCAGGGTGGTCAGGGTGAGCAGTTCTTC | CASSVQGGQGEQFF | . | TRBJ2-1 | . | TRBV2
TGTGCCAGCATACCGGGGACAGGGATATCTAATGAAGCTTTCTTT | CASIPGTGISNEAFF | TRBD1 | TRBJ1-1 | . | TRBV2
TGTGCCAGCAGATCTCTAGGGGGAGCTACCGGAAACACCATATATTTT | CASRSLGGATGNTIYF | . | TRBJ1-3 | . | TRBV11-2
TGCGCCAGCAAATCCGGGACTAGCGGGAGGGAGAACAATGAGCAGTTCTTC | CASKSGTSGRENNEQFF | TRBD2 | TRBJ2-1 | . | TRBV5-1
TGCGCCAGCAGCCAAGATTTCGGGTCGGCGGGCTATGGCTACACCTTC | CASSQDFGSAGYGYTF | . | TRBJ1-2 | . | TRBV4-3
TGTGCCAGCAGCCACGGAGATAACACTGAAGCTTTCTTT | CASSHGDNTEAFF | . | TRBJ1-1 | . | TRBV3-1/TRBV3-2
TGTGCCAGCAGCGAGGGACAGGGGGTTTACAATGAGCAGTTCTTC | CASSEGQGVYNEQFF | TRBD1 | TRBJ2-1 | . | TRBV7-9